These T cell receptor beta chains were read from a single sample in a study of blood T cell repertoires in COVID-19. Produced via immunoSEQ multiplex PCR; TCRdb's table is partial and in-frame only. The data show around 70,000 clones, roughly 86% seen once. The material sequenced was peripheral blood. Every receptor here comes from a man in his 70s with acute or convalescent COVID-19. CDR3s include the opening cysteine and the closing phenylalanine or tryptophan. The D gene is left open where the match is weak. Not all rows give a size; the values are once, few, many and, for expanded clones, a class.

J,D,V,size,length,CDR3,DNA
TRBJ1-6,NA,TRBV18,NA,14,CASSPDPQGSPLHF,TGTGCCAGCTCACCGGACCCCCAGGGTTCACCCCTCCACTTT
TRBJ1-4,NA,TRBV28,NA,14,CASSQGGTNEKLFF,TGTGCCAGCAGCCAGGGTGGCACTAATGAAAAACTGTTTTTT
TRBJ2-7,NA,TRBV10-3,NA,13,CAINEGGVNEQYF,TGTGCCATCAATGAAGGGGGGGTAAACGAGCAGTACTTC
TRBJ1-5,NA,TRBV6-5,once,16,CASSNSHPGGNQPQHF,TGTGCCAGCAGTAACTCACATCCTGGAGGCAATCAGCCCCAGCATTTT
TRBJ2-2,NA,TRBV19,NA,14,CASSMGLNTGELFF,TGTGCCAGTAGTATGGGCCTCAACACCGGGGAGCTGTTTTTT
TRBJ1-5,NA,TRBV3-1/TRBV3-2,NA,15,CASSQGSGVAQPQHF,TGTGCCAGCAGCCAAGGGTCAGGGGTGGCTCAGCCCCAGCATTTT
TRBJ2-5,NA,TRBV5-8,NA,12,CASSRAEETQYF,TGTGCCAGCAGCCGAGCGGAGGAGACCCAGTACTTC
TRBJ1-3,NA,TRBV5-6,NA,16,CASSFFRGHSGNTIYF,TGTGCCAGCAGCTTTTTCAGAGGGCACTCTGGAAACACCATATATTTT
TRBJ2-7,TRBD1,TRBV13,NA,15,CASSFPKGQGYEQYF,TGTGCCAGCAGCTTCCCAAAGGGACAGGGATACGAGCAGTACTTC
TRBJ2-7,TRBD1,TRBV5-5,NA,15,CASSLAGGTGNEQYF,TGTGCCAGCAGCTTGGCCGGAGGGACAGGGAATGAGCAGTACTTC
TRBJ1-1,NA,TRBV5-6,once,14,CASSLAWGGTEAFF,TGTGCCAGCAGCTTGGCTTGGGGAGGGACTGAAGCTTTCTTT
TRBJ1-5,NA,TRBV19,NA,13,CASSIDQRQPQHF,TGTGCCAGTAGTATAGATCAGAGGCAGCCCCAGCATTTT
TRBJ1-1,NA,TRBV2,NA,11,CASVWEVAAFF,TGTGCCAGCGTCTGGGAGGTTGCAGCTTTCTTT
TRBJ1-3,NA,TRBV7-3,NA,13,CASSLTPGNTIYF,TGTGCCAGCAGCTTGACACCCGGAAACACCATATATTTT
TRBJ1-2,NA,TRBV6-6,NA,13,CASSNEANYGYTF,TGTGCCAGCAGTAACGAGGCTAACTATGGCTACACCTTC
TRBJ2-6,NA,TRBV6-5,NA,15,CASSYSRSGANVLTF,TGTGCCAGCAGTTACTCTCGCTCTGGGGCCAACGTCCTGACTTTC
TRBJ2-5,NA,TRBV6-5,NA,15,CASSKESPFQETQYF,TGTGCCAGCAGCAAAGAGTCCCCCTTCCAAGAGACCCAGTACTTC
TRBJ1-3,NA,TRBV27,NA,15,CASSLLPGTGNTIYF,TGTGCCAGCAGCCTCCTCCCAGGGACTGGAAACACCATATATTTT
TRBJ2-1,NA,TRBV7-2,NA,15,CASSLGLPAYNEQFF,TGTGCCAGCAGCTTAGGACTCCCCGCCTACAATGAGCAGTTCTTC
TRBJ1-6,TRBD1,TRBV7-9,few,13,CASSWDSGVLLHF,TGTGCCAGCAGCTGGGACAGCGGCGTACTCCTCCACTTT
TRBJ1-1,TRBD1,TRBV19,NA,14,CASAPRTGITEAFF,TGTGCCAGCGCCCCACGGACAGGGATTACTGAAGCTTTCTTT
TRBJ2-7,NA,TRBV5-6,NA,14,CASNQSGLRYEQYF,TGTGCCAGCAACCAGAGCGGGCTACGCTACGAGCAGTACTTC
TRBJ2-7,NA,TRBV19,NA,13,CASSRTYSYEQYF,TGTGCCAGTAGCAGGACATATTCCTACGAGCAGTACTTC
TRBJ2-5,NA,TRBV5-4,NA,13,CASSLAHRETQYF,TGTGCCAGCAGCTTGGCCCACAGGGAGACCCAGTACTTC
TRBJ2-2,NA,TRBV19,NA,15,CASNFGDTNTGELFF,TGTGCCAGTAATTTTGGGGACACAAACACCGGGGAGCTGTTTTTT
TRBJ2-7,NA,TRBV19,once,13,CASSIRQTYEQYF,TGTGCCAGTAGTATTCGTCAGACCTACGAGCAGTACTTC
TRBJ2-2,NA,TRBV7-6,NA,17,CASSPLRGPTNTGELFF,TGTGCCAGCAGCCCCTTACGAGGCCCTACCAACACCGGGGAGCTGTTTTTT
TRBJ2-1,NA,TRBV28,NA,16,CASSLLDTKGRNEQFF,TGTGCCAGCAGTTTATTGGACACCAAGGGGCGGAATGAGCAGTTCTTC
TRBJ1-2,NA,TRBV28,NA,14,CASSPGTPSYGYTF,TGTGCCAGCAGTCCCGGGACTCCAAGCTATGGCTACACCTTC
TRBJ2-1,TRBD2,TRBV7-2,NA,15,CASSPLAGPYNEQFF,TGTGCCAGCAGCCCGCTAGCGGGGCCCTACAATGAGCAGTTCTTC
TRBJ2-5,NA,TRBV3-1/TRBV3-2,many,12,CASSQGGETQYF,TGTGCCAGCAGCCAGGGCGGGGAGACCCAGTACTTC
TRBJ2-1,NA,TRBV5-1,NA,17,CASTPSPGTARNNEQFF,TGCGCCAGCACCCCCTCCCCCGGCACAGCCAGGAACAATGAGCAGTTCTTC
TRBJ2-7,NA,TRBV7-2,NA,13,CASSLRGGDEQYF,TGTGCCAGCAGCTTAAGGGGGGGAGACGAGCAGTACTTC
TRBJ2-5,NA,TRBV6-2/TRBV6-3,NA,14,CASSYIAGAGTQYF,TGTGCCAGCAGTTATATTGCAGGCGCCGGGACCCAGTACTTC
TRBJ2-7,NA,TRBV5-8,NA,11,CASSLRYEQYF,TGTGCCAGCAGCTTGCGGTACGAGCAGTACTTC
TRBJ2-6,TRBD1,TRBV24-1,NA,19,CATSGGLGQGASGANVLTF,TGTGCCACCAGTGGGGGACTAGGACAGGGGGCTTCTGGGGCCAACGTCCTGACTTTC
TRBJ2-7,TRBD2,TRBV18,NA,14,CASSWGLAGDEQYF,TGTGCCAGCTCATGGGGACTAGCGGGTGACGAGCAGTACTTC
TRBJ1-1,NA,TRBV28,NA,16,CASNQSHRDMNTEAFF,TGTGCCAGCAACCAATCCCACAGGGACATGAACACTGAAGCTTTCTTT
TRBJ2-1,TRBD1,TRBV28,few,15,CASSTPGTGRNEQFF,TGTGCCAGCAGTACCCCCGGGACAGGGCGAAATGAGCAGTTCTTC
TRBJ1-6,NA,TRBV5-4,NA,15,CASSLRGGSDSPLHF,TGTGCCAGCAGCTTACGGGGGGGTTCGGATTCACCCCTCCACTTT
TRBJ1-1,TRBD1,TRBV10-3,NA,17,CAIRGGASGGWGTEAFF,TGTGCCATCAGGGGCGGGGCGTCAGGGGGCTGGGGAACTGAAGCTTTCTTT
TRBJ1-2,NA,TRBV19,NA,12,CASSSSLLGYTF,TGTGCCAGTAGTTCTTCGCTATTGGGCTACACCTTC